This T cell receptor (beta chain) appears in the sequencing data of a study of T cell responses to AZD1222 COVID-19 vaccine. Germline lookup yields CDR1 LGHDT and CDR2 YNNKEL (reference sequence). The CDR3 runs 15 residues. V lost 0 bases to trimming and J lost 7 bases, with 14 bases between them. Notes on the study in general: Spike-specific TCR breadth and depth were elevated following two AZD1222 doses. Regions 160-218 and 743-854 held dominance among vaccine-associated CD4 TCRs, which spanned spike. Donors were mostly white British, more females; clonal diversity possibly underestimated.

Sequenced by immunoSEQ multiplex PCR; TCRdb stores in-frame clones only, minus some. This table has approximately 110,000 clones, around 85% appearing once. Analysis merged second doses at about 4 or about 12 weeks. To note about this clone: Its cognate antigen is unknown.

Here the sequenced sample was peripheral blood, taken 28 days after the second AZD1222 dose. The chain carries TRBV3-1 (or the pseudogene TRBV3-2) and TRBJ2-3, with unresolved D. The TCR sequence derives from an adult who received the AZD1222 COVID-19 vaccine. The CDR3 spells CASSQDGLGVNTQYF. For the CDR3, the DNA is TGTGCCAGCAGCCAAGATGGTCTTGGGGTGAATACGCAGTATTTT.